These T cell receptor beta chains were read from a single sample in a study of neurological immune-mediated disorders. TCRdb re-called the 5' RACE reads through MiXCR, storing one row per CDR3 protein. The table lists approximately 50,000 distinct CDR3 sequences, around 3.6% of them singletons. The sample taken for sequencing was PBMCs. The receptors were sampled from a man aged 30-40 years with multiple sclerosis. Each CDR3 is given with its conserved first and last residue. D genes are given only for firm matches. Size is stated for part of the rows, as once, few or many counts, or as a class when the clone is expanded.

many | . | TRBJ2-7 | TRBV6-2/TRBV6-3 | CASSLGQLRFGPYEQYF | TGTGCCAGCAGTCTCGGACAGCTCCGGTTCGGACCTTACGAGCAGTACTTC
many | TRBD2 | TRBJ2-5 | TRBV7-8 | CASSLEAGGPGGTQYF | TGTGCCAGCAGCTTAGAGGCGGGGGGTCCTGGTGGGACCCAGTACTTC
many | . | TRBJ2-1 | TRBV5-1 | CASSLAGFSYNEQFF | TGCGCCAGCAGCTTGGCCGGGTTCTCCTACAATGAGCAGTTCTTC
many | . | TRBJ1-1 | TRBV20-1 | CSARMGGGGANTEAFF | TGCAGTGCTAGAATGGGCGGGGGGGGCGCGAACACTGAAGCTTTCTTT
many | . | TRBJ2-3 | TRBV12-3/TRBV12-4 | CASSLALTDTQYF | TGTGCCAGCAGTTTAGCGCTTACAGATACGCAGTATTTT
many | TRBD1 | TRBJ1-2 | TRBV4-1 | CASSQVSRGAYGYTF | TGCGCCAGCAGCCAAGTTTCCAGGGGGGCCTATGGCTACACCTTC
many | . | TRBJ2-5 | TRBV28 | CASSFWYQETQYF | TGTGCCAGCAGTTTCTGGTACCAAGAGACCCAGTACTTC
many | . | TRBJ2-3 | TRBV20-1 | CSANPLRFSTDTQYF | TGCAGTGCTAACCCACTTCGGTTCAGCACAGATACGCAGTATTTT
many | TRBD1 | TRBJ2-7 | TRBV29-1 | CSVHQGQGFYEQYF | TGCAGCGTCCACCAGGGACAGGGTTTCTACGAGCAGTACTTC
medium-sized | . | TRBJ2-7 | TRBV11-1 | CASNTPPYEQYF | TGTGCCAGCAACACTCCCCCCTACGAGCAGTACTTC
many | TRBD1 | TRBJ2-3 | TRBV5-1 | CASSLEGAGDTQYF | TGCGCCAGCAGCTTGGAGGGGGCGGGAGATACGCAGTATTTT
many | . | TRBJ2-7 | TRBV5-1 | CASSLVASEQYF | TGCGCCAGCAGCTTGGTAGCCAGCGAGCAGTACTTC
many | TRBD2 | TRBJ2-7 | TRBV10-3 | CAIRDPGLADSYEQYF | TGTGCCATCAGGGACCCCGGACTAGCGGATTCCTACGAGCAGTACTTC
medium-sized | TRBD1 | TRBJ1-2 | TRBV29-1 | CSGSATGDGYTF | TGCAGCGGGAGTGCCACAGGGGACGGCTACACCTTC
few | . | TRBJ2-7 | TRBV27 | CASSSLLRESPYEQYF | TGTGCCAGCAGTTCACTCCTAAGGGAGTCCCCCTACGAGCAGTACTTC
many | . | TRBJ2-1 | TRBV4-1 | CASSQAGDEQFF | TGCGCCAGCAGCCAAGCGGGGGATGAGCAGTTCTTC
many | . | TRBJ1-1 | TRBV12-3/TRBV12-4 | CASTTYAEAFF | TGTGCCAGCACTACGTACGCTGAAGCTTTCTTT
many | . | TRBJ1-1 | TRBV5-1 | CASSYAGYTEAFF | TGCGCCAGCAGCTACGCAGGGTACACTGAAGCTTTCTTT
many | . | TRBJ2-7 | TRBV20-1 | CSAQRRAAGPSYEQYF | TGCAGTGCCCAGAGGAGGGCGGCGGGGCCTTCCTACGAGCAGTACTTC
many | . | TRBJ2-7 | TRBV20-1 | CSARDQFSSYEQYF | TGCAGTGCTAGAGATCAGTTTTCCTCCTACGAGCAGTACTTC
many | TRBD1 | TRBJ2-7 | TRBV9 | CASSPWTGGAEQYF | TGTGCCAGCAGCCCCTGGACAGGGGGCGCCGAGCAGTACTTC
many | . | TRBJ1-2 | TRBV20-1 | CSANLLNRLDYGYTF | TGCAGTGCTAACCTTTTGAACAGGCTCGACTATGGCTACACCTTC
many | TRBD2 | TRBJ2-3 | TRBV7-3 | CASSSSGTSGDTQYF | TGTGCCAGCAGCTCCTCCGGGACTAGCGGAGATACGCAGTATTTT
many | . | TRBJ2-1 | TRBV3-1 | CASSQDTRTKFF | TGTGCCAGCAGCCAAGATACTAGGACAAAGTTCTTC
many | . | TRBJ2-5 | TRBV9 | CASSATTGGETQYF | TGTGCCAGCAGCGCAACGACAGGTGGGGAGACCCAGTACTTC
many | . | TRBJ2-3 | TRBV7-9 | CASGGSFGDTQYF | TGTGCCAGCGGGGGGTCCTTCGGAGATACGCAGTATTTT
many | . | TRBJ1-1 | TRBV3-1 | CASSQPKAGAEAFF | TGTGCCAGCAGCCAGCCCAAGGCGGGTGCTGAAGCTTTCTTT
many | . | TRBJ1-5 | TRBV4-1 | CASSLPGAGEPQHF | TGCGCCAGCAGCCTTCCGGGCGCCGGGGAACCCCAGCATTTT
many | . | TRBJ1-1 | TRBV4-1 | CASSHYRSEAFF | TGCGCCAGCAGCCACTACCGGAGCGAAGCTTTCTTT
many | . | TRBJ1-5 | TRBV6-5 | CASRDRPRGNQPQHF | TGTGCCAGCCGCGACAGGCCTCGCGGGAATCAGCCCCAGCATTTT
many | . | TRBJ2-1 | TRBV5-1 | CASSLQASEQFF | TGCGCCAGCAGCTTGCAGGCGAGTGAGCAGTTCTTC
many | . | TRBJ2-1 | TRBV3-1 | CASSQDLLYNEQFF | TGTGCCAGCAGCCAAGATCTTCTTTACAATGAGCAGTTCTTC
many | . | TRBJ2-7 | TRBV7-9 | CASSRSTGATDEQYF | TGTGCCAGCAGCCGATCGACAGGTGCGACGGACGAGCAGTACTTC
many | TRBD1 | TRBJ1-1 | TRBV3-1 | CASRTGTGLNTEAFF | TGTGCCAGCAGAACCGGGACAGGGTTGAACACTGAAGCTTTCTTT
many | . | TRBJ2-3 | TRBV12-3/TRBV12-4 | CASSNTDTQYF | TGTGCCAGCAGTAACACAGATACGCAGTATTTT
many | TRBD1 | TRBJ2-7 | TRBV6-5 | CASRSAGTGGYEQYF | TGTGCCAGCAGGTCGGCCGGGACAGGGGGCTACGAGCAGTACTTC
many | . | TRBJ1-5 | TRBV4-1 | CASSQALLQPQHF | TGCGCCAGCAGCCAAGCCCTTCTTCAGCCCCAGCATTTT
many | . | TRBJ1-5 | TRBV10-2 | CASKGEGNQPQHF | TGCGCCAGCAAAGGAGAGGGGAATCAGCCCCAGCATTTT
many | . | TRBJ2-6 | TRBV5-1 | CASSAVVSGANVLTF | TGCGCCAGCAGCGCGGTCGTCTCTGGGGCCAACGTCCTGACTTTC
many | . | TRBJ2-1 | TRBV4-1 | CASSQTPDDEQFF | TGCGCCAGCAGCCAAACCCCCGACGATGAGCAGTTCTTC
few | TRBD2 | TRBJ2-2 | TRBV7-6 | CASSLRAGANTGELFF | TGTGCCAGCAGCTTAAGGGCGGGAGCCAACACCGGGGAGCTGTTTTTT
many | TRBD2 | TRBJ2-3 | TRBV20-1 | CSAPTPTSPSTDTQYF | TGCAGTGCTCCTACACCGACTAGCCCAAGCACAGATACGCAGTATTTT
many | TRBD2 | TRBJ2-1 | TRBV20-1 | CSARARQQRDMSEQFF | TGCAGTGCTAGAGCCCGCCAACAGCGGGATATGAGTGAGCAGTTCTTC
many | TRBD2 | TRBJ2-3 | TRBV20-1 | CSGSRGSGGSTDTQYF | TGCAGCGGCTCGAGGGGCAGCGGGGGGAGCACAGATACGCAGTATTTT
. | . | TRBJ1-4 | TRBV5-1 | CASSPWAGTNEKLFF | TGCGCCAGCAGCCCGTGGGCGGGTACTAATGAAAAACTGTTTTTT
many | TRBD1 | TRBJ2-1 | TRBV29-1 | CSVDDRVRDNEQFF | TGCAGCGTTGATGACAGGGTGAGAGACAATGAGCAGTTCTTC
. | . | TRBJ1-2 | TRBV7-3 | CASSFEKGSGYTF | TGTGCCAGCAGCTTCGAAAAGGGGTCCGGCTACACCTTC
many | . | TRBJ1-1 | TRBV5-1 | CASSLSAGNTEAFF | TGCGCCAGCAGCTTGTCGGCGGGGAACACTGAAGCTTTCTTT
many | . | TRBJ2-3 | TRBV20-1 | CSARDQSKSTDTQYF | TGCAGTGCTAGAGATCAAAGCAAAAGCACAGATACGCAGTATTTT
many | . | TRBJ2-7 | TRBV20-1 | CSARSGRTNYEQYF | TGCAGTGCTAGATCGGGCCGGACCAACTACGAGCAGTACTTC
many | TRBD2 | TRBJ2-2 | TRBV7-9 | CASSSPTSARTGELFF | TGTGCCAGCAGCTCCCCCACTAGCGCGAGGACCGGGGAGCTGTTTTTT
many | TRBD1 | TRBJ2-1 | TRBV20-1 | CSAREVTGGMNEQFF | TGCAGTGCTAGAGAGGTGACAGGGGGCATGAATGAGCAGTTCTTC
many | . | TRBJ2-1 | TRBV7-9 | CASSFAVGINEQFF | TGTGCCAGCAGCTTCGCCGTGGGTATTAATGAGCAGTTCTTC
many | . | TRBJ2-7 | TRBV20-1 | CSAIGISYEQYF | TGCAGTGCCATCGGAATTTCCTACGAGCAGTACTTC
many | . | TRBJ2-3 | TRBV12-3/TRBV12-4 | CASSSSGDTQYF | TGTGCCAGCAGCTCCTCGGGAGATACGCAGTATTTT
many | TRBD1 | TRBJ2-2 | TRBV15 | CATSRMGTGGEIGELFF | TGTGCCACCAGCAGAATGGGGACAGGGGGAGAGATCGGGGAGCTGTTTTTT
many | . | TRBJ2-3 | TRBV10-1 | CASSDSARTDTQYF | TGCGCCAGCAGTGATAGCGCTCGCACAGATACGCAGTATTTT
many | . | TRBJ2-1 | TRBV12-5 | CASGLTLVEQFF | TGTGCTAGTGGTTTGACCCTAGTTGAGCAGTTCTTC
many | . | TRBJ1-5 | TRBV28 | CASSLTALRVHF | TGTGCCAGCAGTTTGACGGCCCTTCGGGTGCATTTT
many | TRBD1 | TRBJ1-2 | TRBV20-1 | CSAKIYRGSNYGYTF | TGCAGTGCTAAAATCTACAGGGGTTCTAACTATGGCTACACCTTC